Shown below are 5 T cell receptor beta chains from a single sample sequenced in a study of T-cell memory formation after mild COVID-19. One entry per CDR3 protein results from TCRdb running MiXCR on the 5' RACE reads. The sample yields some 110,000 distinct CDR3 sequences, over 15% seen once. The sample consisted of PBMCs or a T cell subset sorted from them (not recorded which). The origin of the receptors is an adult woman who had mild COVID-19 (a few samples of this study predate the infection). Cell type and time point are not known.

This chain joins TRBV13 and TRBJ2-3; the D gene is possibly TRBD2 (6 bases). The CDR3 has 14 amino acids. CDR1 is PRHDT, CDR2 FYEKMQ, per germline (reference sequence). V was trimmed by 5 bases and J by 1 base, leaving 10 bases between them. The DNA of the CDR3 is TGTGCCAGCAGCCGAGGGAGGCGCACAGATACGCAGTATTTT. Translation gives CASSRGRRTDTQYF.

This chain uses TRBV7-7 with TRBJ2-5; 12 positions match TRBD2. Trimming cost V 5 bases and J 5 bases; bases outside gene matches: 6. The length of the CDR3 is 15 residues. CDR1 and CDR2 (germline): SSHAT, FNYEAQ (reference sequence). The CDR3 loop reads CASSRGTSGQETQYF. CDR3 DNA: TGTGCCAGCAGCCGGGGGACTAGCGGGCAGGAGACCCAGTACTTC.

This chain uses TRBV7-9 with TRBJ2-7; 13 bases agree with TRBD2. Germline-derived CDR1 and CDR2 are SEHNR and FQNEAQ (reference sequence). V lost 7 bases, J lost 5 bases, and 5 bases stayed unmatched. The CDR3 spans 14 residues. In DNA form, the CDR3 reads TGTGCCAGCACCGGACTAGCGGGAGCTCACGAGCAGTACTTC. Translating gives CASTGLAGAHEQYF. Full variable domain (outside the CDR3, taken from reference TRBV7-9 and TRBJ2-7): DTGVSQNPRHKITKRGQNVTFRCDPISEHNRLYWYRQTLGQGPEFLTYFQNEAQLEKSRLLSDRFSAERPKGSFSTLEIQRTEQGDSAMYLCASTGLAGAHEQYFGPGTRLTVT.

This chain connects TRBV6-5 to TRBJ2-2; the match to TRBD2 covers 9 bases. There are 19 residues in the CDR3. Losses at the gene ends were 1 base for V and 0 bases for J; bases not matched to a gene: 9. Germline V gene sequence: CDR1 MNHEY, CDR2 SVGAGI. CDR3 sequence reads: CASSYYEPSGDTNTGELFF. The CDR3 coding sequence is TGTGCCAGCAGTTACTACGAGCCTAGCGGGGATACGAACACCGGGGAGCTGTTTTTT.

This clonotype came up a few times. This chain links TRBV6-5 with TRBJ1-2; D unclear. V lost 4 bases, J lost 4 bases, and 10 bases lay in between. The CDR3 contains 13 residues. Germline V gene lookup returns CDR1 MNHEY and CDR2 SVGAGI. This chain's CDR3 is CASSSGFFYGYTF. For the CDR3, the DNA is TGTGCCAGCAGTTCAGGTTTCTTCTATGGCTACACCTTC.